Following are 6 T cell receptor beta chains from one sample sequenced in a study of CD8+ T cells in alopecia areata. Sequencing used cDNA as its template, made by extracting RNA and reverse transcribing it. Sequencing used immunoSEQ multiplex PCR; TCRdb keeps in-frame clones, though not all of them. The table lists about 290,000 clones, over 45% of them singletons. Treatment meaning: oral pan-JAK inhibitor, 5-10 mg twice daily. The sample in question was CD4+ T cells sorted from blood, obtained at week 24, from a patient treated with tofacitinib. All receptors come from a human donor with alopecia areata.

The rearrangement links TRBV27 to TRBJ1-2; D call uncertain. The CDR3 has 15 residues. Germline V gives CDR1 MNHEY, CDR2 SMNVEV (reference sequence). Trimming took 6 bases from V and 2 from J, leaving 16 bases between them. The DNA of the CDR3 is TGTGCCAGCAGCCCCGACGGGGTCAGAAACTATGGCTACACCTTC. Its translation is CASSPDGVRNYGYTF.

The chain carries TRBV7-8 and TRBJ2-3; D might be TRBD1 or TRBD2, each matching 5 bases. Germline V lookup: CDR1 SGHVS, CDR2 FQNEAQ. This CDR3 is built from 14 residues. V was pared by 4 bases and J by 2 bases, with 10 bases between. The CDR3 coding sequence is TGTGCCAGCAGCTCCTGGGGGTCCACAGATACGCAGTATTTT. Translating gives CASSSWGSTDTQYF.

The CDR3 bases are TGTGCCAGTAGTAACACCGGGGGGACCGCAGATACGCAGTATTTT. It is translated as CASSNTGGTADTQYF. V is TRBV19 and J is TRBJ2-3; 7 bases fit TRBD2. V lost 4 bases to trimming and J lost 4 bases; unmatched junction nucleotides: 8. From germline, CDR1 is LNHDA and CDR2 SQIVND (reference sequence). The CDR3 is made up of 15 amino acids.

The CDR3 bases are TGTGCCAGCAGCCTCGGAACGAGTTTCCGGGAGACCCAGTACTTC. Its translation: CASSLGTSFRETQYF. This chain uses TRBV7-2 with TRBJ2-5; D not certain. V was clipped by 5 bases and J by 5 bases, with 18 bases between them. This CDR3 contains 15 residues. Germline lookup yields CDR1 SGHTA and CDR2 FQGNSA.

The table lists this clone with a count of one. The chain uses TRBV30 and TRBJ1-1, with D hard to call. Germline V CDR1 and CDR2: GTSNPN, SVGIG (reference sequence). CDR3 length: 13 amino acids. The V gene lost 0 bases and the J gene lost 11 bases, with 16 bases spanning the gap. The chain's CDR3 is CAWSVPRTFPAFF. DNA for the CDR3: TGTGCCTGGAGTGTACCCCGGACCTTCCCCGCTTTCTTT.

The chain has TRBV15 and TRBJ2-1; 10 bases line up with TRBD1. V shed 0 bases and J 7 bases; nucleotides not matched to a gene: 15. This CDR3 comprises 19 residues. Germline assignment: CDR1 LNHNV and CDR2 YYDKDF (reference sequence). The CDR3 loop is CATSRENLPTGGAWNEQFF. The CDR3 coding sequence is TGTGCCACCAGCAGAGAGAACCTTCCGACAGGGGGCGCGTGGAATGAGCAGTTCTTC.